These 5 T cell receptor beta chains came from one sample sequenced in a study of cytomegalovirus exposure and HLA in healthy donors. PCR amplification relied on 60 Vbeta primers (plus 13 Jbeta primers). Profiling relied on immunoSEQ multiplex PCR, and the TCRdb table lists in-frame clones only, not all of them. The data contain about 100,000 clones, about 80% of them seen just once; the ten biggest clones take up roughly 1.9%. Sequencing was done on a sample of PBMCs. The receptors here all came from a middle-aged woman in good health and CMV-seronegative.

This clone came up a few times. The chain uses TRBV7-6 and TRBJ2-5, with D possibly being TRBD1 (6 bases). Germline lookup yields CDR1 SGHVS and CDR2 FNYEAQ. The V gene lost 7 bases and the J gene lost 2 bases, with 14 bases spanning the gap. The CDR3 runs 14 residues. CDR3 sequence reads: CASTQTQGQETQYF. For the CDR3, the DNA is TGTGCCAGCACCCAGACCCAGGGGCAAGAGACCCAGTACTTC.

The chain links TRBV14 to TRBJ1-4; no clear D gene. V lost 3 bases and J lost 8, with 16 bases in between. The CDR3 is made up of 15 amino acids. Germline CDR1 is SGHDN and CDR2 is FVKESK. The CDR3 loop reads CASSQAAGFREKLFF. As DNA, the CDR3 is TGTGCCAGCAGCCAGGCCGCCGGGTTTAGGGAAAAACTGTTTTTT.

This chain joins TRBV11-3 and TRBJ2-3, with 10 bases that match TRBD2. V dropped 5 bases and J dropped 4; count of bases not matched to a gene: 6. The CDR3 covers 15 residues. Germline lookup yields CDR1 SGHNT and CDR2 YENEEA. The CDR3 spells CASSPLGTSADTQYF. CDR3 DNA: TGTGCCAGCAGCCCCCTCGGGACTAGCGCAGATACGCAGTATTTT.

The chain uses TRBV28 and TRBJ1-2, with 9 bases aligning to TRBD1. The CDR3 extends over 18 amino acids. Germline CDR1 is MDHEN and CDR2 is SYDVKM. V was clipped by 4 bases and J by 3 bases; unmatched bases: 15. DNA of the CDR3: TGTGCCAGCAGTTCCGACAACTACAGGGGGCAATCGGACTATGGCTACACCTTC. Residues: CASSSDNYRGQSDYGYTF.

The gene calls are TRBV10-3 and TRBJ2-1; 9 bases are shared with TRBD2. Losses at the gene ends were 7 bases for V and 8 bases for J; bases not matched to a gene: 9. The V gene's germline CDR1 is ENHRY and CDR2 SYGVKD. The length of the CDR3 is 14 residues. Here the CDR3 reads CAITEASGKDEQFF. The CDR3 DNA reads as TGTGCCATCACGGAGGCTAGCGGGAAGGATGAGCAGTTCTTC.